What follows are 10 T cell receptor beta chains derived from one specimen sequenced in a study of OX40 agonist ivuxolimab in advanced cancers. Using immunoSEQ multiplex PCR, the repertoire was profiled, and TCRdb retains in-frame clones only, with some absent. The sample carries 25,000 to 35,000 clones, about 88% recorded once. The sample was CD4+ or CD8+ T cells sorted from blood, taken in a trial of the OX40 agonist ivuxolimab. The receptors come from an adult with an advanced solid tumor such as melanoma, head and neck, liver or kidney cancer.

The J gene is TRBJ1-1, the V gene TRBV30; D call uncertain. There are 12 residues in the CDR3. From germline, CDR1 is GTSNPN and CDR2 SVGIG (reference sequence). With 0 bases removed from V and 10 bases from J, the gap between germline ends came to 12 bases. The CDR3 DNA is TGTGCCTGGAGTGTACTCGAACGGCGAGCTTTCTTT. It codes for CAWSVLERRAFF.

J is TRBJ2-2 and V is TRBV5-6; 9 bases match TRBD1. CDR1 and CDR2 from the germline V gene are SGHDT and YYEEEE. V gave up 3 bases and J gave up 6 bases; unmatched junction bases: 9. CDR3 size: 16 residues. Written as DNA, the CDR3 is TGTGCCAGCAGCTCAATGACAGGGGGACGTGCCGGGGAGCTGTTTTTT. It translates to CASSSMTGGRAGELFF.

V usage is TRBV29-1 and J usage is TRBJ2-7; TRBD1 agrees at 9 bases. The junction had 3 bases not matched to a gene; V was cut back by 3 bases and J by 3 bases. The CDR3 spans 13 residues. CDR1 is SQVTM, CDR2 ANQGSEA, per germline. CDR3 coding DNA: TGCAGCGTTGAGGCGACAGGGGGCTACGAGCAGTACTTC. Translation gives CSVEATGGYEQYF.

The chain has TRBV9 and TRBJ2-3, with TRBD2 identical over 12 bases. The germline V gene has CDR1 SGDLS and CDR2 YYNGEE. V gave up 3 bases and J gave up 0 bases; unmatched junction bases: 20. The CDR3 contains 22 residues. The CDR3 loop reads CASSGFTTTGLAGYPSTDTQYF. The CDR3 region has the DNA TGTGCCAGCAGCGGATTTACCACCACCGGACTAGCGGGGTACCCGAGCACAGATACGCAGTATTTT. The whole variable domain, filled in from reference TRBV9 and TRBJ2-3, reads DSGVTQTPKHLITATGQRVTLRCSPRSGDLSVYWYQQSLDQGLQFLIQYYNGEERAKGNILERFSAQQFPDLHSELNLSSLELGDSALYFCASSGFTTTGLAGYPSTDTQYFGPGTRLTVL.

This CDR3 reads CASSIQAEGVYEQYF. The CDR3 nucleotides read TGCGCCAGCAGCATCCAGGCCGAGGGAGTCTACGAGCAGTACTTC. The chain links TRBV5-1 to TRBJ2-7; D possibly corresponds to TRBD2 (5 bases). Germline V gives CDR1 SGHRS, CDR2 YFSETQ. This CDR3 region has 15 residues. V lost 4 bases, J lost 3 bases, and 17 bases lay in between.

The V gene is TRBV9, the J gene TRBJ2-1, with D possibly matching TRBD2 (6 bases). CDR1 SGDLS and CDR2 YYNGEE come from the germline V gene. There are 15 residues in the CDR3. The ends were cut back, 0 bases at V and 5 bases at J, with 12 bases in the middle. The CDR3 region is CASSVEGTPHNEQFF. CDR3 coding DNA: TGTGCCAGCAGCGTAGAGGGGACTCCTCACAATGAGCAGTTCTTC.

The chain has TRBV10-3 and TRBJ1-2; 7 positions agree with TRBD1. In germline, CDR1 is ENHRY, CDR2 SYGVKD. V shed 7 bases, J shed 3 bases, and the junction held 5 bases outside the gene matches. This CDR3 region has 13 residues. CDR3 bases: TGTGCCATCAATTTCGGGACAGACTATGGCTACACCTTC. Translation gives CAINFGTDYGYTF.

Here the CDR3 DNA reads TGTGCCAGCAGTTACTCCGGGACAGGGGGCTACGAGCAGTACTTC. Translated: CASSYSGTGGYEQYF. V usage is TRBV5-6 and J usage is TRBJ2-7, with 11 bases aligning to TRBD1. With V trimmed by 5 bases and J by 3 bases, 7 bases remained unmatched. This CDR3 has 15 residues. From germline, CDR1 is SGHDT and CDR2 YYEEEE.

The rearrangement joins TRBV5-1 to TRBJ2-7, with D unclear. Per germline, CDR1 SGHRS and CDR2 YFSETQ. The ends were cut back, 0 bases at V and 0 bases at J, with 10 bases in the middle. The CDR3 has 15 amino acids. The CDR3 region has the DNA TGCGCCAGCAGCTTGGTTGGGAAAAGCTCCTACGAGCAGTACTTC. Translated: CASSLVGKSSYEQYF.

The V call is TRBV5-1, the J call TRBJ2-1; D unclear. Germline V lookup: CDR1 SGHRS, CDR2 YFSETQ. The CDR3 runs 14 residues. Trimming removed 0 bases at V and 4 bases at J, with 8 bases between. CDR3 in DNA: TGCGCCAGCAGCTTGGCCGTACAGTACAATGAGCAGTTCTTC. Translating it yields CASSLAVQYNEQFF.